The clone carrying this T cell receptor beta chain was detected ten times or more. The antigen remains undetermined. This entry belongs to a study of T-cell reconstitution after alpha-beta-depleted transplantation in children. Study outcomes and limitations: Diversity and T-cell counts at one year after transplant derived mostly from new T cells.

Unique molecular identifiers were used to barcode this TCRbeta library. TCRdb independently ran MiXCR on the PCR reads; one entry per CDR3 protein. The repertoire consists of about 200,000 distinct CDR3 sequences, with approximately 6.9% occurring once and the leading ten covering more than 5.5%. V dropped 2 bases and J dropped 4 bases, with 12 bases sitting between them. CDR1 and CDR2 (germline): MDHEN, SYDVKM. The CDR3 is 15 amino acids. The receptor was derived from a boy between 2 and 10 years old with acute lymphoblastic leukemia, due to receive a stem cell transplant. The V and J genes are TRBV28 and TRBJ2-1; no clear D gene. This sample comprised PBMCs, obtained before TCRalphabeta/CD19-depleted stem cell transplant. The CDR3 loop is CASSLRPRNYNEQFF. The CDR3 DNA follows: TGTGCCAGCAGTTTAAGACCGCGGAATTACAATGAGCAGTTCTTC.